The T cell receptor (beta chain) under discussion was sequenced for a study of shared clonotypes between healthy human individuals. Study details: Three CD4 naive, three CD4 memory, two CD8 naive and one CD8 memory plate were used per donor.

The table came from immunoSEQ multiplex PCR; TCRdb's copy has only in-frame clones and leaves some out. The table lists 900,000 to 1,200,000 clones, about four fifths of them singletons. Broader study findings: Investigators expected sequencing depth to affect clonotype sharing among donors.

Worth noting for this clone: Its target is unknown.

The CDR3 length is 14 residues. Germline lookup yields CDR1 GTSNPN and CDR2 SVGIG (reference sequence). Between the trimmed V and J ends, which lost 2 bases and 7 bases, there was a span of 15 bases. The specimen was memory CD4+ T cells from PBMCs. Subset specified: CD45RA-negative fraction. V is TRBV30 and J is TRBJ1-5; D is uncertain. The TCR originated in a man aged 18 to 29 in good health. Some clones in this sample may be carry-over from other donors' samples. CDR3 amino acids: CAWSSVPGKQPQHF. Here the CDR3 DNA reads TGTGCCTGGAGTTCGGTACCGGGGAAGCAGCCCCAGCATTTT.